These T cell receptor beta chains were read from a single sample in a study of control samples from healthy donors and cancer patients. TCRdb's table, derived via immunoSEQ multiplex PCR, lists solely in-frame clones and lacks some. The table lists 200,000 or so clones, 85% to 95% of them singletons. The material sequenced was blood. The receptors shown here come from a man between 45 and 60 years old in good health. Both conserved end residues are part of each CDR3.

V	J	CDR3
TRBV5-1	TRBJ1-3	CASSLKSSGGTGNTIYF
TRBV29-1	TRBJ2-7	CSVADWRNEQYF
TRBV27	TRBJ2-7	CASSPDRLLYEQYF
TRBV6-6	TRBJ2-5	CASSYRVEETQYF
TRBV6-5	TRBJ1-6	CASSYSETFNSPLHF
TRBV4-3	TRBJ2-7	CASSQVGGGQEGSYEQYF
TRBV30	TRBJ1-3	CAWSVKGLFGNTIYF
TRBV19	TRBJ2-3	CASSNRGGDTQYF
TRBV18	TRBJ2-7	CASSRDSSYEQYF
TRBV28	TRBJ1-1	CASTKGAATFGGAFF
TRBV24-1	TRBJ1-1	CATMRDSNTEAFF
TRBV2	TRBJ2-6	CASQRDRVSSGANVLTF
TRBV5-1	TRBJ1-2	CASSSLGYGYTF
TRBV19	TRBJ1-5	CASRGQTGNQPQHF
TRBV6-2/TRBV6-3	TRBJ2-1	CASSYRRRTENEQFF
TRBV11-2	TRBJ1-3	CASSLMAGGNTIYF
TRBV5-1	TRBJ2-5	CASSLGYIQETLYF
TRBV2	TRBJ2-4	CASSYSDQNIQYF
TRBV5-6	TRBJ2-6	CASSSGTGTISGANVLTF
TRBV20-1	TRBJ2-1	CSASGAAITSHNEQFF
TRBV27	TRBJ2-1	CASSLEASRPYNEQFF
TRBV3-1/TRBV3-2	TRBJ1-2	CASSQDFGLVGTPNPNYGYTF
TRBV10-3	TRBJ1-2	CAISDTNYGYTF
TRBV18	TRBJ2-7	CASSPPTPGSYEQYF
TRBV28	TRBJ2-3	CASSGGTLGTDTQYF
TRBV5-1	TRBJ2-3	CASSFEYGTIQGPDTQYF
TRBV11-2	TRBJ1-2	CASSLLKGGAREGYTF